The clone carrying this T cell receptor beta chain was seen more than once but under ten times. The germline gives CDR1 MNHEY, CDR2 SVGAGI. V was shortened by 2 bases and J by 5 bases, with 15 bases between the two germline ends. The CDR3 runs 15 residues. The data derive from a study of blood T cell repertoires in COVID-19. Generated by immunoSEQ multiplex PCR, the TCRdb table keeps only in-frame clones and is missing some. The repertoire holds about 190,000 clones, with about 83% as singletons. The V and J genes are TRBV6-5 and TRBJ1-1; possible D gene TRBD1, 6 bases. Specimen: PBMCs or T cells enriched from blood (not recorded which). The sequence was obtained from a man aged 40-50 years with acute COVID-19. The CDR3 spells CASSYLPGARTEAFF. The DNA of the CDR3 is TGTGCCAGCAGTTACCTTCCAGGGGCGAGGACTGAAGCTTTCTTT.